One sample yielded the 19 T cell receptor beta chains listed below, sequenced in a study of T cell changes during pregnancy in multiple sclerosis (dated by TCRdb to the late 2010s). The library was prepared using the immunoSEQ multiplex PCR assay. The clones in this table, taken by TCRdb from immuneACCESS, are in-frame only. Not every clone is retained; where verified, under half of the shortfall comes from an unresolved V gene, and the cause of the rest is unknown. This sample lists around 80,000 clones; around 92% were detected once. Of the sample, over 1.1% is held by the ten largest clones. This specimen consisted of peripheral blood, obtained before pregnancy. The receptors derive from a female donor with multiple sclerosis, enrolled in a pregnancy study.

The V call is TRBV11-2, the J call TRBJ2-3, with no clear D. The V gene lost 5 bases and the J gene lost 2 bases, with 14 bases spanning the gap. The CDR3 is 15 residues long. In germline, CDR1 is SGHAT, CDR2 FQNNGV. CDR3 DNA: TGTGCCAGCAGCCCCCAATTGACATCCACAGATACGCAGTATTTT. Protein product: CASSPQLTSTDTQYF.

This clone was seen once. The chain links TRBV7-6 to TRBJ2-1; tentative D call: TRBD1 (6 bases). In germline, CDR1 is SGHVS, CDR2 FNYEAQ. V was shortened by 6 bases and J by 0 bases, with 15 bases between the two germline ends. The CDR3 has 16 residues. Here the CDR3 DNA reads TGTGCCAGCAGACAGGGAGCCCTGTCCTCCTACAATGAGCAGTTCTTC. This gives the protein CASRQGALSSYNEQFF.

This chain joins TRBV27 and TRBJ1-5; 9 bases are a match to TRBD1. This CDR3 is 14 amino acids long. The V gene's germline CDR1 is MNHEY and CDR2 SMNVEV (reference sequence). V was clipped by 6 bases and J by 7 bases; unmatched bases: 7. The CDR3 coding sequence is TGTGCCAGCAGCTCAGACAGGGGGGGCCAGCCCCAGCATTTT. This translates into CASSSDRGGQPQHF.

The chain has TRBV6-1 and TRBJ1-6; D not resolved. Trimming left V 8 bases short and J 8 bases short, with 19 bases between. Germline CDR1 reads MNHNS; CDR2 reads SASEGT. The CDR3 runs to 15 residues. CDR3 in amino acids: CASSLRWESDSPLHF. The DNA of the CDR3 is TGTGCCAGCTCACTCCGGTGGGAGAGCGATTCACCCCTCCACTTT.

This clone has a single count. The chain has TRBV27 and TRBJ1-2, with D tentatively TRBD1 (5 bases). The germline V and J ends were trimmed by 3 bases and 2 bases, with 7 bases remaining between them. This CDR3 has 13 amino acids. Germline V gene data show CDR1 as MNHEY and CDR2 as SMNVEV (reference sequence). CDR3 loop: CASSFGGNYGYTF. The CDR3 DNA is TGTGCCAGCAGTTTTGGGGGGAACTATGGCTACACCTTC.

This chain links TRBV11-3 with TRBJ1-6; D is unresolved. Germline values: CDR1 SGHNT, CDR2 YENEEA. CDR3 length: 13 residues. V lost 3 bases and J lost 6, with 6 bases in between. The CDR3 loop is CASSLWANSPLHF. In nucleotides, the CDR3 is TGTGCCAGCAGCTTGTGGGCTAATTCACCCCTCCACTTT.

The chain employs TRBV9 and TRBJ1-2; no definite D call. V lost 0 bases to trimming and J lost 0 bases, with 6 bases between them. In germline, CDR1 is SGDLS, CDR2 YYNGEE. This CDR3 region has 14 residues. CDR3 bases: TGTGCCAGCAGCGTAGGAGTAGCTAACTATGGCTACACCTTC. Translated, it gives CASSVGVANYGYTF.

The rearrangement uses TRBV5-1 and TRBJ2-1, with 12 bases matching TRBD2. Germline V gene data show CDR1 as SGHRS and CDR2 as YFSETQ. CDR3 length equals 16 residues. The V and J ends lost 4 bases and 1 base, in that order; junction bases with no gene match: 3. The chain's CDR3 is CASSRLAGESYNEQFF. CDR3 nucleotide sequence: TGCGCCAGCAGCCGACTAGCGGGGGAATCCTACAATGAGCAGTTCTTC. Combining the CDR3 with reference TRBV5-1 and TRBJ2-1 gives the whole variable domain KAGVTQTPRYLIKTRGQQVTLSCSPISGHRSVSWYQQTPGQGLQFLFEYFSETQRNKGNFPGRFSGRQFSNSRSEMNVSTLELGDSALYLCASSRLAGESYNEQFFGPGTRLTVL.

V usage is TRBV19 and J usage is TRBJ2-1, with D possibly TRBD1 on 6 matching bases. The V end lost 2 bases, the J end lost 3 bases, and 11 bases lay between the germline ends. The CDR3 extends over 15 amino acids. The V gene's germline CDR1 is LNHDA and CDR2 SQIVND (reference sequence). This chain's CDR3 is CASSIYGTNYNEQFF. CDR3 nucleotides: TGTGCCAGTAGTATATACGGGACAAACTACAATGAGCAGTTCTTC.

V usage is TRBV2 and J usage is TRBJ2-1; TRBD2 matches 10 bases. V shed 0 bases and J 8 bases; nucleotides not matched to a gene: 7. This CDR3 region has 16 residues. Germline-derived CDR1 and CDR2 are SNHLY and FYNNEI. The CDR3 loop is CASSEAQRGGVYEQFF. The CDR3 bases are TGTGCCAGCAGTGAAGCACAGCGGGGGGGCGTCTATGAGCAGTTCTTC. Based on the CDR3 plus reference TRBV2 and TRBJ2-1, the full variable domain is EPEVTQTPSHQVTQMGQEVILRCVPISNHLYFYWYRQILGQKVEFLVSFYNNEISEKSEIFDDQFSVERPDGSNFTLKIRSTKLEDSAMYFCASSEAQRGGVYEQFFGPGTRLTVL.

The V call is TRBV4-2, the J call TRBJ2-3, with no clear D. The CDR3 is made up of 15 amino acids. Trimming pared 1 base from V and 2 bases from J, leaving 10 bases between. Germline assignment: CDR1 LGHNA and CDR2 YNFKEQ. In DNA, the CDR3 is TGTGCCAGCAGCCAAGGTTTCACTTCCACAGATACGCAGTATTTT. Translating gives CASSQGFTSTDTQYF.

The chain combines TRBV21-1 with TRBJ2-7; TRBD2 is taken as the D call from the table, unchecked against the DNA. TRBV21-1 is assigned pseudogene status. The CDR3 contains 17 residues. The CDR3 loop reads CASSKETSGGTYYEQYF. CDR3 nucleotides: TGTGCCAGCAGCAAAGAGACTAGCGGGGGGACCTACTACGAGCAGTACTTC.

V is TRBV28 and J is TRBJ2-7; TRBD1 aligns across 9 bases. J gave up 4 bases and V 6 bases, and 10 bases lay outside the gene matches. The CDR3 spans 15 residues. Germline V gene lookup returns CDR1 MDHEN and CDR2 SYDVKM. This CDR3 is CASSGPGQGKYEQYF. CDR3 sequence (DNA): TGTGCCAGCAGCGGACCGGGACAGGGTAAATACGAGCAGTACTTC.

The genes are TRBV5-1 and TRBJ2-7; D remains ambiguous. The V end lost 0 bases, the J end lost 2 bases, and 12 bases lay between the germline ends. Germline V gives CDR1 SGHRS, CDR2 YFSETQ. The CDR3 totals 15 residues. Here the CDR3 reads CASSLARHSPYEQYF. The CDR3, as DNA: TGCGCCAGCAGCTTGGCCAGGCACAGCCCCTACGAGCAGTACTTC.

The gene calls are TRBV5-1 and TRBJ2-7; perhaps TRBD2 as D (5 bases). Trimming removed 0 bases at V and 5 bases at J, with 18 bases between. The CDR3 loop spans 16 amino acids. Germline V gene data show CDR1 as SGHRS and CDR2 as YFSETQ. CDR3 residues: CASSLDRGLGFHEQYF. For the CDR3, the DNA is TGCGCCAGCAGCTTGGATAGAGGGCTGGGATTCCACGAGCAGTACTTC.

The gene calls are TRBV6-6 and TRBJ2-1; tentative D call: TRBD2 (7 bases). V was cut by 6 bases and J by 6 bases, with 12 bases left in between. Germline values: CDR1 MNHNY, CDR2 SVGAGI (reference sequence). The CDR3 sequence is 13 residues long. CDR3: CASSAGGPNEQFF. The CDR3 region has the DNA TGTGCCAGCAGCGCCGGGGGGCCCAATGAGCAGTTCTTC.

This clone has a handful of counts. This sequence joins TRBV19 and TRBJ1-2; maybe TRBD1 (5 bases). There are 15 residues in the CDR3. V was clipped by 5 bases and J by 7 bases, with 20 bases between them. The germline CDR1 and CDR2 sequences are LNHDA and SQIVND (reference sequence). In nucleotides, the CDR3 is TGTGCCAGTAGTCCTTCCTCAGGGTTTCCTAGTGGCTACACCTTC. It encodes CASSPSSGFPSGYTF.

The V gene is TRBV14, the J gene TRBJ1-2; 7 bases align to TRBD1. The CDR3 extends over 13 amino acids. J lost 1 base, V lost 4 bases, and 0 bases had no gene match. CDR1 is SGHDN, CDR2 FVKESK, per germline. CDR3 loop: CASSRDSNYGYTF. Here the CDR3 DNA reads TGTGCCAGCAGCCGGGACAGTAACTATGGCTACACCTTC. Full variable domain (missing parts from reference TRBV14 and TRBJ1-2): EAGVTQFPSHSVIEKGQTVTLRCDPISGHDNLYWYRRVMGKEIKFLLHFVKESKQDESGMPNNRFLAERTGGTYSTLKVQPAELEDSGVYFCASSRDSNYGYTFGSGTRLTVV.

The rearrangement uses TRBV18 and TRBJ1-1; D not resolved. This CDR3 is 13 amino acids long. Looked up from germline, CDR1 is KGHSH and CDR2 is LQKENI. The germline V and J ends were trimmed by 6 bases and 3 bases, with 11 bases remaining between them. CDR3 in amino acids: CASSPGRDTEAFF. The CDR3 DNA is TGTGCCAGCTCGCCGGGAAGGGACACTGAAGCTTTCTTT.